This T cell receptor (beta chain) was observed in a study of Tregs in tolerant kidney transplant recipients. Profiled with immunoSEQ multiplex PCR; TCRdb holds only in-frame clones, not every one. Among tens of thousands of clones listed, about 83% were seen once. This clone was counted between two and nine times. CDR1 is SGHRS, CDR2 YFSETQ, per germline. The CDR3 has 14 amino acids. V lost 3 bases to trimming and J lost 7 bases; unmatched junction nucleotides: 4. The sequencing sample was made of CD4+ T cells from blood. V and J are TRBV5-1 and TRBJ1-4; 9 nucleotides align to TRBD1. This clonotype was obtained from a human donor in good health. In nucleotides, the CDR3 is TGCGCCAGCAGCTCTACAGGGGGCGCTGAAAAACTGTTTTTT. It codes for CASSSTGGAEKLFF.